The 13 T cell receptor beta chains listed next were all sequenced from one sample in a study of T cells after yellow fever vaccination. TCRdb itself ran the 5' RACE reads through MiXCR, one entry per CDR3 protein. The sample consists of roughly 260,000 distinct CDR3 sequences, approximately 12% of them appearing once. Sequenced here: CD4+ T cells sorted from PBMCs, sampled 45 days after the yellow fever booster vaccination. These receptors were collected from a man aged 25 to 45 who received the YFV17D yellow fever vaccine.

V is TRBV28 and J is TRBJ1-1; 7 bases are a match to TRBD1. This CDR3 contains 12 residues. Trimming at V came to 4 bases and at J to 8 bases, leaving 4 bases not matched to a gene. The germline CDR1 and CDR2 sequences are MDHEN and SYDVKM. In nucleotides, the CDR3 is TGTGCCAGCAGTTGGGGACAGCCCGAAGCTTTCTTT. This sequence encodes CASSWGQPEAFF.

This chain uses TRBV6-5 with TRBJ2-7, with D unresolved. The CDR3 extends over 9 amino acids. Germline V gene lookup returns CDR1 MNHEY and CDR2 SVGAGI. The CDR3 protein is CVRCGEQYF. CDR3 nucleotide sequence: TGTGTTCGGTGTGGAGAGCAGTACTTC.

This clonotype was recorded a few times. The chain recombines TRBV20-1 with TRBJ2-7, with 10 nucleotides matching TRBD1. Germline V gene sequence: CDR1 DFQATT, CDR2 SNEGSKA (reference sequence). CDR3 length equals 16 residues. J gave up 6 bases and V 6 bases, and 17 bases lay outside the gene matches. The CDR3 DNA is TGCAGTGCCCCCTACCCCCGGGGACAGGGGTTGGGCGAGCAGTACTTC. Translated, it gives CSAPYPRGQGLGEQYF.

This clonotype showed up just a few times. This CDR3 reads CSARADRGPSPLHF. For the CDR3, the DNA is TGCAGTGCTAGAGCGGACAGGGGGCCTTCACCCCTCCACTTT. The chain employs TRBV20-1 and TRBJ1-6; TRBD1 matches 11 bases. Trimming cost V 1 base and J 9 bases; bases outside gene matches: 2. CDR1 is DFQATT and CDR2 is SNEGSKA in the germline V gene (reference sequence). The CDR3 is 14 residues long.

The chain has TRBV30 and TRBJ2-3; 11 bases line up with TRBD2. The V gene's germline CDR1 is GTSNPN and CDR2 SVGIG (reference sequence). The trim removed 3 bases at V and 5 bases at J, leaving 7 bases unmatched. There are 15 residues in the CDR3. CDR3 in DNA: TGTGCCTGGAGAGCGGGACTAGCGGTAGGAGATACGCAGTATTTT. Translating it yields CAWRAGLAVGDTQYF.

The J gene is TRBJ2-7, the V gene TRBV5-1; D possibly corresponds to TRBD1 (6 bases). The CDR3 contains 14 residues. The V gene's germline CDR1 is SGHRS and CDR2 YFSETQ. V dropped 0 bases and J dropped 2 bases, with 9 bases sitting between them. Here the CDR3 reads CASSLGTATYEQYF. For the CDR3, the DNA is TGCGCCAGCAGCTTGGGGACAGCCACCTACGAGCAGTACTTC.

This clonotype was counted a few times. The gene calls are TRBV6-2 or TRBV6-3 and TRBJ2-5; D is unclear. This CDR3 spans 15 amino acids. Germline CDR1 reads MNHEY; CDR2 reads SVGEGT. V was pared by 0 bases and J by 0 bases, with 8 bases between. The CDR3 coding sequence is TGTGCCAGCAGTTACTCGTCGACGGACCAAGAGACCCAGTACTTC. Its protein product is CASSYSSTDQETQYF.

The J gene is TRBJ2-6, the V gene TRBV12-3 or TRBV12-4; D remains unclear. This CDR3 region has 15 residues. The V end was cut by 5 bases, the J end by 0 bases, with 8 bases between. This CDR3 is CASSRSFSGANVLTF. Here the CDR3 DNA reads TGTGCCAGCAGTCGCAGTTTCTCTGGGGCCAACGTCCTGACTTTC.

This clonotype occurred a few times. The CDR3 region is CASSLTGLAGGPSYNEQFF. In DNA, the CDR3 is TGTGCCAGCAGCTTAACCGGACTAGCGGGAGGCCCCTCCTACAATGAGCAGTTCTTC. This chain links TRBV7-3 with TRBJ2-1, with 14 positions matching TRBD2. The CDR3 covers 19 residues. CDR1 SGHTA and CDR2 FQGTGA come from the germline V gene. J was trimmed by 0 bases and V by 0 bases; bases with no gene match: 4. The variable domain in full, completed from reference TRBV7-3 and TRBJ2-1, reads GAGVSQTPSNKVTEKGKYVELRCDPISGHTALYWYRQSLGQGPEFLIYFQGTGAADDSGLPNDRFFAVRPEGSVSTLKIQRTERGDSAVYLCASSLTGLAGGPSYNEQFFGPGTRLTVL.

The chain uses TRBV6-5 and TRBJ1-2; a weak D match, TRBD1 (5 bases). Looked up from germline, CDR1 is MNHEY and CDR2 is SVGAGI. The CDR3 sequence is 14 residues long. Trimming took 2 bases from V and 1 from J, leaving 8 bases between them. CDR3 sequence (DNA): TGTGCCAGCAGTTACCGACAGTTTAACTATGGCTACACCTTC. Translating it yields CASSYRQFNYGYTF.

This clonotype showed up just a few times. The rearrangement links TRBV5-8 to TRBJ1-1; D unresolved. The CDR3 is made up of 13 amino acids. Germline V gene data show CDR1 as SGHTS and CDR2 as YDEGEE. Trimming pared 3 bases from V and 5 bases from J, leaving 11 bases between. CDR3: CASSSPPRTEAFF. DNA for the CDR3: TGTGCCAGCAGCTCCCCGCCGAGGACTGAAGCTTTCTTT.

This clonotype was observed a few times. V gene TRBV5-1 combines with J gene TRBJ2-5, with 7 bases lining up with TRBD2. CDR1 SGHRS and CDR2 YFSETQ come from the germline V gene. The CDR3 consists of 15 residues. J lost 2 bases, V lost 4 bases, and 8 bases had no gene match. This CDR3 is CASSPVTSDQETQYF. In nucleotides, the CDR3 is TGCGCCAGCAGCCCGGTCACTAGCGATCAAGAGACCCAGTACTTC.

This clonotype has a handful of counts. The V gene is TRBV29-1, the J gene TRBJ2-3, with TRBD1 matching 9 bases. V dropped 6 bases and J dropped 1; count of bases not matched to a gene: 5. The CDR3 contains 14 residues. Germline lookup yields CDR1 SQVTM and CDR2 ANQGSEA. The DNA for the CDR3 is TGCAGCGTCAGCCGGGACAGGGGCACAGATACGCAGTATTTT. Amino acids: CSVSRDRGTDTQYF.